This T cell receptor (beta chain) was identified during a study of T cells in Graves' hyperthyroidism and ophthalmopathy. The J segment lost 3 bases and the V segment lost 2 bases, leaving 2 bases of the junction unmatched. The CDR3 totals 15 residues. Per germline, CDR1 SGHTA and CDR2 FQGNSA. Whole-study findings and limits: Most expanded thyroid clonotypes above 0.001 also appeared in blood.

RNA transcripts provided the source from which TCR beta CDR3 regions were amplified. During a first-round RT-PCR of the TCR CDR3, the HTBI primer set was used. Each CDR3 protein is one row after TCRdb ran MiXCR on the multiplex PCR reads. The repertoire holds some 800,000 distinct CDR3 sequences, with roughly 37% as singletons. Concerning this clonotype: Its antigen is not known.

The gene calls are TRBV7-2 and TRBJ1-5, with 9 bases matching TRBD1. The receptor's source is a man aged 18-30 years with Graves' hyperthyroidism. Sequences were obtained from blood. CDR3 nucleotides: TGTGCCAGCAGCTTAAGGGACAGGGACAATCAGCCCCAGCATTTT. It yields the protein CASSLRDRDNQPQHF. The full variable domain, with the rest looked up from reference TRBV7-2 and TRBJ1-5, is GAGVSQSPSNKVTEKGKDVELRCDPISGHTALYWYRQSLGQGLEFLIYFQGNSAPDKSGLPSDRFSAERTGGSVSTLTIQRTQQEDSAVYLCASSLRDRDNQPQHFGDGTRLSIL.